Given below is one T cell receptor (beta chain) in context. Its matching antigen is unknown. V was clipped by 8 bases and J by 4 bases, with 20 bases between them. Looked up from germline, CDR1 is MDHEN and CDR2 is SYDVKM. The CDR3 loop spans 15 amino acids. This specimen comes from a study of OX40 agonist ivuxolimab in advanced cancers. Notes on the study in general: Clones of CD4+ and CD8+ blood T cells grew by week 6 at doses of 0.1 to 3.0 mg/kg. The study found that CD8+ T cells averaged more expanded clones than CD4+. Determination of antigen specificity was not performed for the expanded peripheral T cells.

Autoimmune disease history or systemic immunosuppression was exclusionary. The method was immunoSEQ multiplex PCR; TCRdb's version includes in-frame clones alone and lacks a portion of them. The table shows tens of thousands of clones, with around 83% occurring only once. This rearrangement joins TRBV28 to TRBJ1-2; a weak D match, TRBD1 (5 bases). The starting material was CD4+ or CD8+ T cells sorted from blood, obtained in a trial of the OX40 agonist ivuxolimab. The TCR sequence derives from an adult with an advanced solid tumor such as melanoma, head and neck, liver or kidney cancer. CDR3 sequence reads: CASPVYVPQGYGYTF. The DNA for the CDR3 is TGTGCCAGCCCAGTTTATGTCCCCCAGGGCTATGGCTACACCTTC.